This T cell receptor (beta chain) was retrieved from a study of siplizumab effects on memory and regulatory T cells. Study findings and constraints: Apparently more diverse than memory cells, naive T cells also seemed major alloresponse contributors. Assignment of a naive or memory phenotype failed for roughly 75-95% of the proliferating CD4+ or CD8+ clones.

Profiled with immunoSEQ multiplex PCR; TCRdb holds only in-frame clones, not every one. The sample includes roughly 60,000 clones, over 90% seen only once; the top ten take roughly two fifths. Deletions cut 5 bases from V and 2 bases from J, with 13 bases between. The CDR3 totals 15 residues. Per germline, CDR1 SGHNT and CDR2 YYREEE (reference sequence). Turning to this clone: Its antigen is undetermined.

This sequence joins TRBV5-4 and TRBJ2-2; D assignment may be TRBD1 or TRBD2 (5 bases each). The specimen sequenced was CD8+ T cells sorted from blood. The TCR comes from a human donor in good health. CDR3 bases: TGTGCCAGCAGACAAGGGACGGTTAACACCGGGGAGCTGTTTTTT. This translates into CASRQGTVNTGELFF.